This T cell receptor (beta chain) was retrieved from a study of technical replicates of blood from several donors. The V end was cut by 3 bases, the J end by 9 bases, with 12 bases between. The CDR3 loop spans 13 amino acids. Germline CDR1 SGHRS, CDR2 YFSETQ. Here immunoSEQ multiplex PCR was the method, and the copy in TCRdb shows in-frame clones only, minus some. This sample yields roughly 70,000 clones, of which 93% are seen a single time; roughly 0.25% belongs to the top ten. The receptor's source is a human donor in good health. Sequencing was done on a sample of T cells isolated from PBMCs. The rearrangement joins TRBV5-1 to TRBJ2-2; TRBD1 might be the D (5 bases). CDR3 loop: CASSWTTPRELFF. The CDR3 DNA reads as TGCGCCAGCAGCTGGACAACTCCCAGGGAGCTGTTTTTT.